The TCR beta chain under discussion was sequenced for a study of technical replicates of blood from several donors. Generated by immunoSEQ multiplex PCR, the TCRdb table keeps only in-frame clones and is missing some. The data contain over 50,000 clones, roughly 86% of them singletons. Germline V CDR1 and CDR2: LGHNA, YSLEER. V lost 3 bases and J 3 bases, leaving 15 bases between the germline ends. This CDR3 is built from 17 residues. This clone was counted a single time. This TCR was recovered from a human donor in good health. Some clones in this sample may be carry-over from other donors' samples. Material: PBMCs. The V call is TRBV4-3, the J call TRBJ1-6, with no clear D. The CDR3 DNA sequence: TGCGCCAGCAGCCAGCTCTCGGGAGCCATCTATAATTCACCCCTCCACTTT. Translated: CASSQLSGAIYNSPLHF.